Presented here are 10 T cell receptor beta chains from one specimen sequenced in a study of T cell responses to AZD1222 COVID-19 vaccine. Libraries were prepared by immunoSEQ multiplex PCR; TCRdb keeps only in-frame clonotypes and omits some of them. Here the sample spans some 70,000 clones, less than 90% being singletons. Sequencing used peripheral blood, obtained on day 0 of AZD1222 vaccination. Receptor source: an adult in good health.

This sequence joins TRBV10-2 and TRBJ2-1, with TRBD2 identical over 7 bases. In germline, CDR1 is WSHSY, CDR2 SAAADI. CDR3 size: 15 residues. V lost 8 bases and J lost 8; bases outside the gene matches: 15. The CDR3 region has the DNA TGCGCCAGCGGGGGGACCGCCGCGGGGGATCATGAGCAGTTCTTC. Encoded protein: CASGGTAAGDHEQFF.

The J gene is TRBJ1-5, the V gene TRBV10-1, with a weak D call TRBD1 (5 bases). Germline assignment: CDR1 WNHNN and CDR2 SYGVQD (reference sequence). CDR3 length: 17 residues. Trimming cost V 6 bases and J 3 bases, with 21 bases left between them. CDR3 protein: CASRLPGTDIFNQPQHF. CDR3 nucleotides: TGCGCCAGCAGGTTACCCGGGACGGATATCTTCAATCAGCCCCAGCATTTT.

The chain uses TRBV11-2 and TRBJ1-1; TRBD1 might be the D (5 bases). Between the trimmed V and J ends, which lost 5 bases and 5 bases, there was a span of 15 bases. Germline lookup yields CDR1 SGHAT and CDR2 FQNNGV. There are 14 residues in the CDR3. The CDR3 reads CASSPGTLGTEAFF. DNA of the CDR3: TGTGCCAGCAGCCCCGGGACCTTGGGGACTGAAGCTTTCTTT.

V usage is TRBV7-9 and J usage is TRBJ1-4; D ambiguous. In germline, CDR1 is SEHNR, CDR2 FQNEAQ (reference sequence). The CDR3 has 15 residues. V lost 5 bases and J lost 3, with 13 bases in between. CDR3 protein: CASSLTPSANEKLFF. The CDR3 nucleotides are TGTGCCAGCAGCCTCACCCCAAGCGCTAATGAAAAACTGTTTTTT. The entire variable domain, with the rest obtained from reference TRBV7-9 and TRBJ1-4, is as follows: DTGVSQNPRHKITKRGQNVTFRCDPISEHNRLYWYRQTLGQGPEFLTYFQNEAQLEKSRLLSDRFSAERPKGSFSTLEIQRTEQGDSAMYLCASSLTPSANEKLFFGSGTQLSVL.

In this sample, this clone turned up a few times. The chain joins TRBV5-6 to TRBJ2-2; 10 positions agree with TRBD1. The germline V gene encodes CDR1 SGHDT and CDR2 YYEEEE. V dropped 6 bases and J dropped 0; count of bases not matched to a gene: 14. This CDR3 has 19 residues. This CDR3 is CASNSDRGFLLANTGELFF. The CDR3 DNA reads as TGTGCCAGCAACTCGGACAGGGGGTTTCTTCTCGCGAACACCGGGGAGCTGTTTTTT.

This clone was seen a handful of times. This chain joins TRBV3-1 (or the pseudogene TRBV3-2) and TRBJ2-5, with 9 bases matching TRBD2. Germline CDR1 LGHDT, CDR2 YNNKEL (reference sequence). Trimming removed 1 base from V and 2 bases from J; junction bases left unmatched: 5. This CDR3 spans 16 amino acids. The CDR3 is CASSQGLAGLQETQYF. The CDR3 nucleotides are TGTGCCAGCAGCCAAGGGCTAGCGGGATTACAAGAGACCCAGTACTTC.

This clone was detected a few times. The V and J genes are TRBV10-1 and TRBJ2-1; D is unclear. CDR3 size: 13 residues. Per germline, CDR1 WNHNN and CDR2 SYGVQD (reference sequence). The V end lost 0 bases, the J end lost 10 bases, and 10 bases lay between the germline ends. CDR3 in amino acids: CASSESVATEQFF. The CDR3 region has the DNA TGCGCCAGCAGTGAGTCAGTGGCAACAGAGCAGTTCTTC.

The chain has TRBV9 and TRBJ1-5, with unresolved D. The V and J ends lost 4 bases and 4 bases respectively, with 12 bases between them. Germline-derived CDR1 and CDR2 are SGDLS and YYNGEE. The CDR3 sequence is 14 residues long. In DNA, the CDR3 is TGTGCCAGCAGCCCCTACGACGGGAATCAGCCCCAGCATTTT. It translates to CASSPYDGNQPQHF. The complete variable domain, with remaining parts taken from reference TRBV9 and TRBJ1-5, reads DSGVTQTPKHLITATGQRVTLRCSPRSGDLSVYWYQQSLDQGLQFLIQYYNGEERAKGNILERFSAQQFPDLHSELNLSSLELGDSALYFCASSPYDGNQPQHFGDGTRLSIL.

In DNA, the CDR3 is TGTGCCTCCCGAGGAGCAGAGAACACTGAAGCTTTCTTT. This sequence encodes CASRGAENTEAFF. This chain uses TRBV24-1 with TRBJ1-1; D is unclear. V lost 12 bases to trimming and J lost 1 base, with 14 bases between them. CDR3 length: 13 amino acids. From germline, CDR1 is KGHDR and CDR2 SFDVKD.

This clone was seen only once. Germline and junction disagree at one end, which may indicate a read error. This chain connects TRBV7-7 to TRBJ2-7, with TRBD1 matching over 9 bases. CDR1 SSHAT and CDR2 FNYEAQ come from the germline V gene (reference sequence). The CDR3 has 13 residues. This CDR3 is CASSLTGGYEQYF. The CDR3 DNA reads TGTGCTAGCAGCTTGACAGGGGGGTACGAGCAGTACTTC.